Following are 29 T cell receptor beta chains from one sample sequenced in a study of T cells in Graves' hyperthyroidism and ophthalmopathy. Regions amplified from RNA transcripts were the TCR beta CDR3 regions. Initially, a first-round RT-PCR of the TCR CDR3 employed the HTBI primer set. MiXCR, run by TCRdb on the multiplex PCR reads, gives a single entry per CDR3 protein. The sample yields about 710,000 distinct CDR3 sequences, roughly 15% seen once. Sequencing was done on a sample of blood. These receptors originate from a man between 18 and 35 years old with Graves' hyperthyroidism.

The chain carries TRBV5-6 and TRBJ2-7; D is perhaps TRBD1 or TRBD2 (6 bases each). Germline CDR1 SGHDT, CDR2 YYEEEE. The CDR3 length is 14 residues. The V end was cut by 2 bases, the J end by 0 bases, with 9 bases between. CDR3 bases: TGTGCCAGCAGCTTCAGGGGACTCTCCTACGAGCAGTACTTC. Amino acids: CASSFRGLSYEQYF. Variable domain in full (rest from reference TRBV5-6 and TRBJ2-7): DAGVTQSPTHLIKTRGQQVTLRCSPKSGHDTVSWYQQALGQGPQFIFQYYEEEERQRGNFPDRFSGHQFPNYSSELNVNALLLGDSALYLCASSFRGLSYEQYFGPGTRLTVT.

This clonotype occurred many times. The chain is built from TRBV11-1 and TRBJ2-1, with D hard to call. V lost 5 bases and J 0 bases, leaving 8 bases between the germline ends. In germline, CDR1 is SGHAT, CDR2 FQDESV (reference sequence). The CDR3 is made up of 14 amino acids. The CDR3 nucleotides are TGTGCCAGCAGCCCCGGGCCCTCCTACAATGAGCAGTTCTTC. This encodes CASSPGPSYNEQFF.

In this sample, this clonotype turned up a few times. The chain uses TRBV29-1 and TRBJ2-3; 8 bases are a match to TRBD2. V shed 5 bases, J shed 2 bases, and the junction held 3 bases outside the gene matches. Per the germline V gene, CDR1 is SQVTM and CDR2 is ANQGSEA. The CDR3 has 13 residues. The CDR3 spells CSVLSGDTDTQYF. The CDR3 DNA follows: TGCAGCGTTCTTAGCGGGGACACAGATACGCAGTATTTT.

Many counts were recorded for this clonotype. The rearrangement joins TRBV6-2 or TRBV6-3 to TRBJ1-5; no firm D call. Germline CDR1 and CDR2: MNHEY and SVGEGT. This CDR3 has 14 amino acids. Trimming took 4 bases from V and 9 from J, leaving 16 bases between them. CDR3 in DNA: TGTGCCAGCAGTTTCTTGCCGCCGTCTCGGCCCCAGCATTTT. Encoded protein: CASSFLPPSRPQHF.

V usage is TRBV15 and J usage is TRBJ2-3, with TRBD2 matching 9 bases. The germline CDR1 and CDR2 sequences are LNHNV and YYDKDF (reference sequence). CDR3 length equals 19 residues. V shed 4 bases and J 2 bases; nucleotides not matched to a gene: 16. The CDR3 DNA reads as TGTGCCACCAGCAAAGCAAGACTAGCGGTGGGTCACAACACAGATACGCAGTATTTT. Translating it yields CATSKARLAVGHNTDTQYF.

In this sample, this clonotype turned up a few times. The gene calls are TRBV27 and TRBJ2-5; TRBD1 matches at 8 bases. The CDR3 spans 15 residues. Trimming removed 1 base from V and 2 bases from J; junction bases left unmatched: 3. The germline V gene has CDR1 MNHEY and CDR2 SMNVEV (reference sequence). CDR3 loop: CASSLWGTGQETQYF. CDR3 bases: TGTGCCAGCAGTTTATGGGGGACAGGTCAAGAGACCCAGTACTTC.

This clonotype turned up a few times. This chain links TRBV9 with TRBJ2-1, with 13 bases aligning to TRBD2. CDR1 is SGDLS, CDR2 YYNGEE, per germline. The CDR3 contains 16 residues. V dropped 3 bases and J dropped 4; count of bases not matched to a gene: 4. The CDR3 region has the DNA TGTGCCAGCAGCGCCTCGGGACTAGCGGGATACAATGAGCAGTTCTTC. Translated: CASSASGLAGYNEQFF.

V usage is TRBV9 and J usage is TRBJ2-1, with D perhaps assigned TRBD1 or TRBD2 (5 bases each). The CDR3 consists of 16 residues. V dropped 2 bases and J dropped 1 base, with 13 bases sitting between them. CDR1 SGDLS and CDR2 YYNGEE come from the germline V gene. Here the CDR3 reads CASSVVRDGSYNEQFF. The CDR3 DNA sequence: TGTGCCAGCAGCGTCGTCCGGGACGGGTCCTACAATGAGCAGTTCTTC.

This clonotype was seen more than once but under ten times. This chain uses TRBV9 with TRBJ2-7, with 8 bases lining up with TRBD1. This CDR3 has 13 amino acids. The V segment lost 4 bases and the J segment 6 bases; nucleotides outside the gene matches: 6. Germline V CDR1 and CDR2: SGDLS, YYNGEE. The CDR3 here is CASSPDTGGEQYF. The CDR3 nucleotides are TGTGCCAGCAGCCCCGATACAGGGGGCGAGCAGTACTTC.

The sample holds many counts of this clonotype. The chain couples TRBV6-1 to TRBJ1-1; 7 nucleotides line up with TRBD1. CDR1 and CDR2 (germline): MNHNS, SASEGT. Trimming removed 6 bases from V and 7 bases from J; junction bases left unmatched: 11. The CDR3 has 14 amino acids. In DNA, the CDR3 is TGTGCCAGCAGAAAAGGGACAGCGTCCTATGAAGCTTTCTTT. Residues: CASRKGTASYEAFF.

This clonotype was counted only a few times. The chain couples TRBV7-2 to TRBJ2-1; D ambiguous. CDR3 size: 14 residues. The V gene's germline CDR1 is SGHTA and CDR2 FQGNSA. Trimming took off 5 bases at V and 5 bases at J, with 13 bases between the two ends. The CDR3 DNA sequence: TGTGCCAGCAGCCTCGTGAATGGCAACAATGAGCAGTTCTTC. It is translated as CASSLVNGNNEQFF. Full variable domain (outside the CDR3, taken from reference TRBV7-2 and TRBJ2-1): GAGVSQSPSNKVTEKGKDVELRCDPISGHTALYWYRQSLGQGLEFLIYFQGNSAPDKSGLPSDRFSAERTGGSVSTLTIQRTQQEDSAVYLCASSLVNGNNEQFFGPGTRLTVL.

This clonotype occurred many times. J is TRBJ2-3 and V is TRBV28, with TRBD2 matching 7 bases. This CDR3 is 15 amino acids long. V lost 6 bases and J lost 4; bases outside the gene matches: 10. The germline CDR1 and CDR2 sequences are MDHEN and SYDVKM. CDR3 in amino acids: CASRSPGGSPDTQYF. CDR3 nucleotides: TGTGCCAGCAGGTCCCCGGGCGGGAGCCCAGATACGCAGTATTTT.

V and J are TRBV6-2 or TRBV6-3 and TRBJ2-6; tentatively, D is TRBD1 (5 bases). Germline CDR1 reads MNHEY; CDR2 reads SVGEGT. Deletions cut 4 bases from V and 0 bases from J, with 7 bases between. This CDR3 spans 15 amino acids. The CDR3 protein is CASSFDSSGANVLTF. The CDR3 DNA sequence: TGTGCCAGCAGTTTCGACAGCTCTGGGGCCAACGTCCTGACTTTC.

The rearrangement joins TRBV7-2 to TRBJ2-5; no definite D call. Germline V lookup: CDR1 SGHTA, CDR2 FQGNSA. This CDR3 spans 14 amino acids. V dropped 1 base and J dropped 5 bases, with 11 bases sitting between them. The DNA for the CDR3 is TGTGCCAGCAGCTTAGGTCCCCTTAGGGAGACCCAGTACTTC. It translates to CASSLGPLRETQYF.

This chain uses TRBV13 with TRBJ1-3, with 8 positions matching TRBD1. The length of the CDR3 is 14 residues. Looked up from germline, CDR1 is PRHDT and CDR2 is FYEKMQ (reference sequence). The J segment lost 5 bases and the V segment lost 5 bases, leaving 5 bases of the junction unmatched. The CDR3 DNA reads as TGTGCCAGCAGCATGGGACAGGCGAGAAACACCATATATTTT. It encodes CASSMGQARNTIYF.

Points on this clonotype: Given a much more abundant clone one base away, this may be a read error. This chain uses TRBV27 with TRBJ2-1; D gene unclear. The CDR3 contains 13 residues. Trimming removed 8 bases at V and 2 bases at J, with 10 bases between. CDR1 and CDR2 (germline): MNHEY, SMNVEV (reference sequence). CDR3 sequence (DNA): TGTGCCAGCTCCGCGAGGACCTACAATGAGCAGTTCTTC. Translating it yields CASSARTYNEQFF.

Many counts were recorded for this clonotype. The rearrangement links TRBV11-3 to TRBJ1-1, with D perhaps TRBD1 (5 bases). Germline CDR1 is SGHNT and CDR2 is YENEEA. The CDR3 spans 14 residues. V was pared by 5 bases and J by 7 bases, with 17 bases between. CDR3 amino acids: CASSDNSGWSEAFF. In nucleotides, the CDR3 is TGTGCCAGCAGCGACAACTCAGGGTGGAGTGAAGCTTTCTTT.

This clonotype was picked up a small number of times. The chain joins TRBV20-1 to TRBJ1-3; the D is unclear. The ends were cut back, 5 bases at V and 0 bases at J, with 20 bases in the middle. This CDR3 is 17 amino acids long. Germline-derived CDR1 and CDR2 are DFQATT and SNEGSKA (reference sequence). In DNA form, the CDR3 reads TGCAGTGCTCTTCCCCTCCCCGACACCTACTCTGGAAACACCATATATTTT. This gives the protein CSALPLPDTYSGNTIYF.

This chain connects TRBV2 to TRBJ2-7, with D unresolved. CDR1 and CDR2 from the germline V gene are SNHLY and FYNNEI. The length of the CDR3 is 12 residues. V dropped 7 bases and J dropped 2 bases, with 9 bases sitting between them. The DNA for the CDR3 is TGTGCCAGCATCCAGAGTCCCTACGAGCAGTACTTC. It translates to CASIQSPYEQYF.

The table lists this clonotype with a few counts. CDR3 sequence: CASSPDRGRPNYGYTF. In DNA form, the CDR3 reads TGTGCCAGCAGCCCCGACAGGGGGCGACCCAACTATGGCTACACCTTC. The V and J genes are TRBV3-1 and TRBJ1-2, with 10 bases identical to TRBD1. CDR3 length: 16 residues. The J segment lost 2 bases and the V segment lost 4 bases, leaving 7 bases of the junction unmatched. The germline CDR1 and CDR2 sequences are LGHDT and YNNKEL (reference sequence).

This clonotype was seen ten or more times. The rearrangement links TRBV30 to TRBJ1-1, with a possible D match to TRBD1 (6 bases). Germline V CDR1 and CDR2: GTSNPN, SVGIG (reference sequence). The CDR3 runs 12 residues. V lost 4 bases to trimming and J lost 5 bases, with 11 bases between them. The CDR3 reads CAWTGERTEAFF. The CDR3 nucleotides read TGTGCCTGGACAGGGGAAAGAACTGAAGCTTTCTTT.

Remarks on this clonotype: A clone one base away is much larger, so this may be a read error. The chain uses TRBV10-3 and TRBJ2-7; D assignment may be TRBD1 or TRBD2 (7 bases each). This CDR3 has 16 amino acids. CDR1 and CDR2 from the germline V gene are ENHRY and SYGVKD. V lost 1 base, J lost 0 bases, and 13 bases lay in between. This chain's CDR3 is CAISEWGGQLSYEQYF. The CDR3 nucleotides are TGTGCCATCAGTGAGTGGGGGGGACAGCTCTCCTACGAGCAGTACTTC.

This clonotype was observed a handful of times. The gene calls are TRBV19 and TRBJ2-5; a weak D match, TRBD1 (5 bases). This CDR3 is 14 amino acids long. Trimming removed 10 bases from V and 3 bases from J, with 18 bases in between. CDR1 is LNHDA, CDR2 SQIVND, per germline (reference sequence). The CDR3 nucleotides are TGTGCCACTCAAGAGGACACAGCCAAAGAGACCCAGTACTTC. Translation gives CATQEDTAKETQYF. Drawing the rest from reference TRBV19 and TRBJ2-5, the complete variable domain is DGGITQSPKYLFRKEGQNVTLSCEQNLNHDAMYWYRQDPGQGLRLIYYSQIVNDFQKGDIAEGYSVSREKKESFPLTVTSAQKNPTAFYLCATQEDTAKETQYFGPGTRLLVL.

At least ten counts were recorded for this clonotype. The CDR3 region is CASSLRPAGAADTQYF. The CDR3 nucleotides are TGTGCCAGCAGTTTGAGGCCAGCGGGAGCTGCGGATACGCAGTATTTT. The J gene is TRBJ2-3, the V gene TRBV27; 8 positions agree with TRBD2. V was clipped by 3 bases and J by 6 bases; unmatched bases: 11. Germline lookup yields CDR1 MNHEY and CDR2 SMNVEV (reference sequence). This CDR3 has 16 residues.

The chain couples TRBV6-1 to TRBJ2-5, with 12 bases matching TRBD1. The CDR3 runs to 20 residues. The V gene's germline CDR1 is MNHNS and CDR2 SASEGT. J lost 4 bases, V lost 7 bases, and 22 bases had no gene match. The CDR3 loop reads CASIPFTGTGGFIELETQYF. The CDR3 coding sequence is TGTGCCAGCATCCCTTTTACCGGGACAGGGGGCTTTATTGAGCTAGAGACCCAGTACTTC.

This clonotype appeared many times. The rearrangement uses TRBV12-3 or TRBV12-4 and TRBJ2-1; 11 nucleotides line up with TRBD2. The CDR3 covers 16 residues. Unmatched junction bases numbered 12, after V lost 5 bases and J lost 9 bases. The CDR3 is CASSPRPVAGGGEQFF. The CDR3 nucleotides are TGTGCCAGCAGTCCTCGCCCGGTAGCGGGAGGGGGTGAGCAGTTCTTC.

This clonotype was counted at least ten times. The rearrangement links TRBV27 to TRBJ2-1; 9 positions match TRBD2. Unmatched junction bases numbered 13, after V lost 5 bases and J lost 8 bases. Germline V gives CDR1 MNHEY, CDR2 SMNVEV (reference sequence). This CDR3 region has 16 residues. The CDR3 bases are TGTGCCAGCAGTCCTCCCCGTCGCGGGAGGGCGGATGAGCAGTTCTTC. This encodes CASSPPRRGRADEQFF.

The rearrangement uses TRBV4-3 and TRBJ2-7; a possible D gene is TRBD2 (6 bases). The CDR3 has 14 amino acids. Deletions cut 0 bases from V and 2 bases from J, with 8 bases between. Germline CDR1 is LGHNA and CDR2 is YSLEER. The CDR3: CASSQDWGAYEQYF. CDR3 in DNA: TGCGCCAGCAGCCAAGATTGGGGGGCCTACGAGCAGTACTTC.

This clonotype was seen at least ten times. This CDR3 is CASSSRGAYQETQYF. In DNA, the CDR3 is TGTGCCAGCAGTTCACGGGGGGCATATCAAGAGACCCAGTACTTC. The genes are TRBV28 and TRBJ2-5; possibly TRBD2 for D (7 bases). CDR3 length equals 15 residues. V lost 4 bases and J lost 2, with 14 bases in between. Germline CDR1 is MDHEN and CDR2 is SYDVKM. Looking up the rest from reference TRBV28 and TRBJ2-5 gives the full variable domain: DVKVTQSSRYLVKRTGEKVFLECVQDMDHENMFWYRQDPGLGLRLIYFSYDVKMKEKGDIPEGYSVSREKKERFSLILESASTNQTSMYLCASSSRGAYQETQYFGPGTRLLVL.